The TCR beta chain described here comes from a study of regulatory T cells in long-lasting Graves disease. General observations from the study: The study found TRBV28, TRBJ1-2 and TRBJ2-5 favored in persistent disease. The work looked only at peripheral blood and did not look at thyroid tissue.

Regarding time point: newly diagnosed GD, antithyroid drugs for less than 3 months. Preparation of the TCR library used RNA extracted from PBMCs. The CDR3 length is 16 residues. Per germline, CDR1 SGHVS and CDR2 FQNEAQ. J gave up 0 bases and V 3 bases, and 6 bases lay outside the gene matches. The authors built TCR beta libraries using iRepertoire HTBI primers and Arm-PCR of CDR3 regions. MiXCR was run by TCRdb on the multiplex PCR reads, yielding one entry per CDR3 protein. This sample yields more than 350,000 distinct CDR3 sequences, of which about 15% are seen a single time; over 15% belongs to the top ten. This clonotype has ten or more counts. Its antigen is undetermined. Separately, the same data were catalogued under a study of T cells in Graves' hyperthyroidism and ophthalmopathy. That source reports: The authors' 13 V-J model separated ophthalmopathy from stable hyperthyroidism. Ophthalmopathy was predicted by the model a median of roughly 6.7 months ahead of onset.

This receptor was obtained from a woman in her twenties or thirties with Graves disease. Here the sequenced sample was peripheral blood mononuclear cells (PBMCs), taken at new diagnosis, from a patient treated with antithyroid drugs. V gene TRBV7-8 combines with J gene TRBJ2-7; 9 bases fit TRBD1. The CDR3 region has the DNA TGTGCCAGCAGCTTGGGGCTGACAGGGGGCTCCTACGAGCAGTACTTC. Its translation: CASSLGLTGGSYEQYF.